The 7 T cell receptor beta chains reported below all come from one sample, sequenced in a study of blood T cells in healthy people across ages. Alongside a J-beta primer mix, a sample-barcoded 5' primer served in a second PCR lasting roughly 6 to 11 cycles. TCRdb re-analysed the 5' RACE reads in MiXCR, keeping a single row per CDR3 protein. The table has approximately 940,000 distinct CDR3 sequences, roughly 43% seen once; the top ten hold around an eighth. The sample was blood. The receptor set was obtained from a man aged 25 to 45 in good health.

The chain recombines TRBV5-1 with TRBJ2-1; TRBD2 agrees at 14 bases. V dropped 4 bases and J dropped 4; count of bases not matched to a gene: 4. The germline V gene encodes CDR1 SGHRS and CDR2 YFSETQ. The length of the CDR3 is 16 residues. The CDR3 reads CASSGGTSGGYNEQFF. The CDR3 coding sequence is TGCGCCAGCAGCGGAGGGACTAGCGGGGGATACAATGAGCAGTTCTTC.

This clonotype appeared a single time. J is TRBJ1-1 and V is TRBV12-3 or TRBV12-4; D ambiguous. Trimming took 6 bases from V and 6 from J, leaving 20 bases between them. The CDR3 contains 15 residues. CDR3 region: CASSRHQAAWAEAFF. The DNA for the CDR3 is TGTGCCAGCAGCCGACATCAAGCCGCCTGGGCTGAAGCTTTCTTT.

The table lists this clonotype with a few counts. The rearrangement joins TRBV4-1 to TRBJ2-3; 13 bases match TRBD2. The CDR3 sequence is 18 residues long. With 3 bases clipped from V and 0 bases from J, the junction kept 6 bases outside the gene matches. CDR1 and CDR2 from the germline V gene are MGHRA and YSYEKL. The DNA for the CDR3 is TGCGCCAGCAGCCACCCGGGACTAGCGGGGTCTAGCACAGATACGCAGTATTTT. Its translation: CASSHPGLAGSSTDTQYF.

This chain uses TRBV4-2 with TRBJ1-2; 9 bases are shared with TRBD1. The germline V gene has CDR1 LGHNA and CDR2 YNFKEQ. V shed 1 base and J 6 bases; nucleotides not matched to a gene: 9. This CDR3 spans 16 amino acids. The CDR3 reads CASSQGDRASSNGYTF. CDR3 sequence (DNA): TGTGCCAGCAGCCAAGGGGACAGGGCATCTTCTAATGGCTACACCTTC.

This clonotype turned up a few times. The genes are TRBV2 and TRBJ1-5; D is perhaps TRBD1 (6 bases). In germline, CDR1 is SNHLY, CDR2 FYNNEI. Trimming took 6 bases from V and 1 from J, leaving 13 bases between them. The CDR3 extends over 15 amino acids. The CDR3 reads CASSSTGISNQPQHF. The CDR3 bases are TGTGCCAGCAGCTCTACAGGGATCAGCAATCAGCCCCAGCATTTT.

The sample holds one count of this clonotype. At one end the junction does not follow the germline gene, possibly because of a read error. The J gene is TRBJ2-7, the V gene TRBV14; the D call may be TRBD1 or TRBD2 (5 bases each). The CDR3 sequence is 14 residues long. Germline CDR1 SGHDN, CDR2 FVKESK. CDR3 sequence reads: CPSRHRSGPYEQYF. CDR3 nucleotide sequence: TGTCCCAGCAGACACAGGAGCGGCCCCTACGAGCAGTACTTC.

V is TRBV6-6 and J is TRBJ1-1; the match to TRBD1 covers 9 bases. Germline V CDR1 and CDR2: MNHNY, SVGAGI (reference sequence). This CDR3 region has 13 residues. J was trimmed by 5 bases and V by 10 bases; bases with no gene match: 8. This chain's CDR3 is CATQGQGGTEAFF. The CDR3 coding sequence is TGTGCCACACAGGGACAGGGAGGGACTGAAGCTTTCTTT.